This T cell receptor beta chain was captured in a study of T cells in severe cutaneous drug reactions. Whole-study context: Patients came from Taiwan, Thailand and a European registry, 2011 to 2018.

Libraries were made by iRepertoire multiplex PCR with TCR subtype-specific primers for bulk and single-cell sequencing. Input for bulk TCR libraries: roughly 100-550 ng RNA per sample. TCRdb re-called the multiplex PCR reads and catalogs CDR3 proteins one per entry, DNA excluded. This sample lists more than 6,500 distinct CDR3 sequences; its ten largest clones have around 29%. Germline assignment: CDR1 PRHDT and CDR2 FYEKMQ (reference sequence). The CDR3 sequence is 17 residues long. Measured by frequency, this clonotype is medium-sized (0.01 to 0.1%). The donors had carbamazepine-induced Stevens-Johnson syndrome or toxic epidermal necrolysis.

Material: cells from a skin blister. This TCR was sampled from a human donor with toxic epidermal necrolysis, a severe cutaneous drug reaction. J is TRBJ2-3 and V is TRBV13; absent DNA, TCRdb's TRBD2 call cannot be checked. The CDR3 region is CASSFHFPSGSTDTQYF.